This T cell receptor (beta chain) was sequenced in a study of lymphopenia after photon versus proton radiotherapy. Regarding the study as a whole: Post-nadir diversity loss with photons came from oligoclonal expansion, particularly CD8+ Temra cells. Only patients who died were analyzed for survival; proton advantage is unproven.

Assay used: immunoSEQ multiplex PCR; TCRdb lists only in-frame clones, some missing. Of some 170,000 clones listed, about nine tenths are singletons. About this clone: Antigen specificity is unknown.

The receptor was derived from a man in his forties or fifties with gastric cancer. The material was peripheral blood, obtained from a patient treated with photon-based radiotherapy.

The CDR3 region is CASSARQGGTYNEQFF. In nucleotides, the CDR3 is TGTGCCAGCAGCGCCCGACAGGGCGGTACCTACAATGAGCAGTTCTTC. The V gene is TRBV9, the J gene TRBJ2-1; 7 bases are shared with TRBD1. Germline V gene sequence: CDR1 SGDLS, CDR2 YYNGEE. Trimming cost V 3 bases and J 2 bases; bases outside gene matches: 8. This CDR3 has 16 amino acids.